The 6 T cell receptor beta chains in this list originate from one sample, sequenced in a study of cytomegalovirus exposure and HLA in healthy donors. Libraries were prepared by immunoSEQ multiplex PCR; TCRdb keeps only in-frame clonotypes and omits some of them. Here the sample spans tens of thousands of clones, roughly 95% being singletons. Input material: PBMCs. Every receptor here comes from a woman in her late teens or twenties in good health and CMV-seropositive.

The chain couples TRBV5-1 to TRBJ2-3, with 8 bases that match TRBD2. There are 16 residues in the CDR3. J gave up 4 bases and V 2 bases, and 9 bases lay outside the gene matches. Germline V CDR1 and CDR2: SGHRS, YFSETQ. CDR3 DNA sequence: TGCGCCAGCAGCTTTAGCGGGACCGGTATCTCAGATACGCAGTATTTT. Protein product: CASSFSGTGISDTQYF. Filled out from reference TRBV5-1 and TRBJ2-3, the complete variable domain reads KAGVTQTPRYLIKTRGQQVTLSCSPISGHRSVSWYQQTPGQGLQFLFEYFSETQRNKGNFPGRFSGRQFSNSRSEMNVSTLELGDSALYLCASSFSGTGISDTQYFGPGTRLTVL.

This clone was recorded only once. The CDR3 nucleotides read TGTGCCAGCAGTCGTCATAGGACAGGGAACACCGGGGAGCTGTTTTTT. This encodes CASSRHRTGNTGELFF. This chain links TRBV28 with TRBJ2-2; 7 bases map to TRBD1. Per germline, CDR1 MDHEN and CDR2 SYDVKM. The junction had 7 bases not matched to a gene; V was cut back by 5 bases and J by 1 base. This CDR3 contains 16 residues.

The chain combines TRBV27 with TRBJ2-5, with 8 bases matching TRBD2. Germline CDR1 is MNHEY and CDR2 is SMNVEV (reference sequence). The CDR3 is 15 residues long. Trimming took 6 bases from V and 4 from J; bases not matched to a gene: 10. Here the CDR3 DNA reads TGTGCCAGCAGGCTAAGAGGGCTAGCGGGAGAGACCCAGTACTTC. This sequence encodes CASRLRGLAGETQYF.

This chain connects TRBV4-2 to TRBJ2-1; D is possibly TRBD2 (6 bases). The CDR3 consists of 15 residues. Trimming stripped 1 base from V and 6 bases from J, with 13 bases between. Per the germline V gene, CDR1 is LGHNA and CDR2 is YNFKEQ. Here the CDR3 reads CASSQGTGVANEQFF. Written as DNA, the CDR3 is TGTGCCAGCAGCCAAGGTACGGGAGTGGCCAATGAGCAGTTCTTC.

The genes are TRBV7-2 and TRBJ2-3; 7 bases map to TRBD2. The V segment lost 2 bases and the J segment 3 bases; nucleotides outside the gene matches: 8. This CDR3 spans 16 amino acids. The V gene's germline CDR1 is SGHTA and CDR2 FQGNSA. CDR3 coding DNA: TGTGCCAGCAGCTTATCCGGGGGAGGGCCAACAGATACGCAGTATTTT. Translating gives CASSLSGGGPTDTQYF. The complete variable domain, with remaining parts taken from reference TRBV7-2 and TRBJ2-3, reads GAGVSQSPSNKVTEKGKDVELRCDPISGHTALYWYRQSLGQGLEFLIYFQGNSAPDKSGLPSDRFSAERTGGSVSTLTIQRTQQEDSAVYLCASSLSGGGPTDTQYFGPGTRLTVL.

This rearrangement joins TRBV29-1 to TRBJ1-1; 12 bases line up with TRBD1. The CDR3 consists of 15 residues. Germline V gene data show CDR1 as SQVTM and CDR2 as ANQGSEA. The trim removed 7 bases at V and 0 bases at J, leaving 6 bases unmatched. This CDR3 is CSAWDRGRMNTEAFF. Here the CDR3 DNA reads TGCAGCGCTTGGGACAGGGGGCGAATGAACACTGAAGCTTTCTTT.